Listed below are T cell receptor beta chains from one sample, sequenced in a study of T cells in Graves' hyperthyroidism and ophthalmopathy. TCRdb used MiXCR to reprocess the multiplex PCR reads, holding one entry per CDR3 protein. The sample holds approximately 700,000 distinct CDR3 sequences, 15% to 20% seen once. The specimen was blood. Receptors originate from a man aged 18 to 29 with Graves' hyperthyroidism. Each CDR3 is given without its conserved first and last residue.

CDR3,J,V,length
SAGGLGQETQY,TRBJ2-5,TRBV20-1,11
AWSVTTSGIPKYNEQF,TRBJ2-1,TRBV30,16
ASRRAGELF,TRBJ2-2,TRBV6-2/TRBV6-3,9
ASSFPRAANYGYT,TRBJ1-2,TRBV28,13
ASSQGRPSYEQY,TRBJ2-7,TRBV11-2,12
ASSQDGREGRADTQY,TRBJ2-3,TRBV4-1,15
ASSQGLAGGYEQY,TRBJ2-7,TRBV4-1,13
ASSSWDRAHEQY,TRBJ2-7,TRBV6-1,12
ASSSPGRESPTDTQY,TRBJ2-3,TRBV7-9,15
ASSHQGAGDYGYT,TRBJ1-2,TRBV6-2/TRBV6-3,13
ASSYGGRAPRGELF,TRBJ2-2,TRBV6-2/TRBV6-3,14
ASSERGTETQY,TRBJ2-5,TRBV2,11
ATSRVPGARSTDTQY,TRBJ2-3,TRBV15,15
ASSQAWGRVTGELF,TRBJ2-2,TRBV27,14
GGGGDTGELF,TRBJ2-2,TRBV20-1,10
ASSWARWGQGKQPQH,TRBJ1-5,TRBV7-8,15
SVEEGASGTSEQF,TRBJ2-1,TRBV29-1,13
ASSAALAAYYNEQF,TRBJ2-1,TRBV28,14
ASSSGEPQH,TRBJ1-5,TRBV28,9
ASSFLRTSGGYEQY,TRBJ2-7,TRBV28,14
ASSLGRRGKLF,TRBJ1-4,TRBV11-3,11
ASSLDSRGQYNEQF,TRBJ2-1,TRBV11-2,14
ASSPRQGEYEQY,TRBJ2-7,TRBV2,12
ASIQDTQY,TRBJ2-3,TRBV27,8
ASSSNPGLADYLSNTGELF,TRBJ2-2,TRBV7-3,19
ASSLRIGELF,TRBJ2-2,TRBV5-5,10
ASSAQLDTQY,TRBJ2-3,TRBV2,10
ASSPSGTGADTQY,TRBJ2-3,TRBV28,13
ASRGQGELF,TRBJ2-2,TRBV4-2,9
SARYAGDLTDTQY,TRBJ2-3,TRBV20-1,13
ASSDPGTSDSTDTQY,TRBJ2-3,TRBV25-1,15
ASSSNLGRYQETQY,TRBJ2-5,TRBV5-1,14
SVEDPNTEAF,TRBJ1-1,TRBV29-1,10
SASGRVSYEQY,TRBJ2-7,TRBV20-1,11
ASSQGLARGVKLF,TRBJ1-4,TRBV4-3,13
QGRPLY,TRBJ2-7,TRBV30,6
ASSPGQGFFDEKLF,TRBJ1-4,TRBV7-9,14
ASITGHINTEAF,TRBJ1-1,TRBV12-3/TRBV12-4,12
TIGGDGEEQY,TRBJ2-7,TRBV29-1,10
ASSLTSGSGELF,TRBJ2-2,TRBV9,12
ASTSVAGSEPYEQY,TRBJ2-7,TRBV12-3/TRBV12-4,14
ASSEWEGGPYNEQF,TRBJ2-1,TRBV2,14
ASSLPLLGLGKNIQY,TRBJ2-4,TRBV28,15
ASSLQQGYTEAF,TRBJ1-1,TRBV5-8,12
ASSLPDRDSGNTIY,TRBJ1-3,TRBV7-9,14
ASTLRPGTYEQY,TRBJ2-7,TRBV12-3/TRBV12-4,12
ASRATGIEKLF,TRBJ1-4,TRBV5-5,11
ASSSGLADPYEQY,TRBJ2-7,TRBV7-9,13
ASSLRGGGAGAF,TRBJ1-1,TRBV28,12
ASSPGTGAPLH,TRBJ1-6,TRBV6-1,11
ASRSRGTSGTDTQY,TRBJ2-3,TRBV6-1,14
ASRGLAGGGEQY,TRBJ2-7,TRBV11-2,12